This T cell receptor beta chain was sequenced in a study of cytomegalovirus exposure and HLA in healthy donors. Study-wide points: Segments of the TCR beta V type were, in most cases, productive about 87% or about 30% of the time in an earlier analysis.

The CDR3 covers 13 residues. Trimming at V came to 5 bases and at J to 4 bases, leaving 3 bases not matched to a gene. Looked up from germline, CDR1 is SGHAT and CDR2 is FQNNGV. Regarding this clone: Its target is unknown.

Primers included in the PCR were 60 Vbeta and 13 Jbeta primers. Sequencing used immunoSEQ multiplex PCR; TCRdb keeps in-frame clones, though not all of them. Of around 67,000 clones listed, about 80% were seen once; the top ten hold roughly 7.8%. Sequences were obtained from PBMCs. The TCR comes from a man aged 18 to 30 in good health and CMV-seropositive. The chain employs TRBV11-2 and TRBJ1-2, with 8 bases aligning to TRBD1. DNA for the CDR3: TGTGCCAGCAGCACGGACAGGGCCTATGGCTACACCTTC. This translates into CASSTDRAYGYTF.